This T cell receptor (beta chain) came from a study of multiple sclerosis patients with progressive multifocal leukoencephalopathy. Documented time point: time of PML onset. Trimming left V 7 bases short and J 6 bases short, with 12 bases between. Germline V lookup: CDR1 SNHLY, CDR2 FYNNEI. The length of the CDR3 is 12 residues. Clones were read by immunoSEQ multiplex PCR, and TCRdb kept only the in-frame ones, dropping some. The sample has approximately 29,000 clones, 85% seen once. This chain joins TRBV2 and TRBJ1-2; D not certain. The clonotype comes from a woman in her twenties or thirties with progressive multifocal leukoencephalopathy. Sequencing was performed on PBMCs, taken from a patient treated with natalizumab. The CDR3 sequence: CASMEFEDGYTF. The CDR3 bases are TGTGCCAGCATGGAATTTGAGGATGGCTACACCTTC.